This is a list of T cell receptor beta chains from one sample in a study of shared T cell receptors in the human thymus. Generated by immunoSEQ multiplex PCR, the TCRdb table keeps only in-frame clones and is missing some. The profile shows around 67,000 clones, about 96% of them singletons. The specimen was thymocytes. Receptors were obtained from a human donor. Both conserved end residues are part of each CDR3. The D gene is left open where the match is weak. Expanded clones get a size class; other rows say once, few or many, or leave the size out.

TRBD1,TRBV14,TRBJ2-7,once,TGTGCCAGCAGCCTTGGTTACAGGGGCCTCGTTTCCTACGAGCAGTACTTC,CASSLGYRGLVSYEQYF
-,TRBV5-6,TRBJ2-5,-,TGTGCCAGCAGCTTTTCTCTGGTGGAGCCAATCGAAGAGACCCAGTACTTC,CASSFSLVEPIEETQYF
-,TRBV27,TRBJ1-1,-,TGTGCCAGCAGTCGACGGGGGGCGCGGGACACTGAAGCTTTCTTT,CASSRRGARDTEAFF
-,TRBV4-1,TRBJ2-7,-,TGCGCCAGCAGCCAACCCCCAACCGGGGGCGGACCCGAGCAGTACTTC,CASSQPPTGGGPEQYF
-,TRBV10-3,TRBJ1-1,-,TGTGCCATCAGTGAATCAGGGGTTGGCACTGAAGCTTTCTTT,CAISESGVGTEAFF
TRBD1,TRBV5-1,TRBJ2-7,-,TGCGCCAGCAGCTTACCGGGACAGGGGGGAAGCTCCTACGAGCAGTACTTC,CASSLPGQGGSSYEQYF
TRBD1,TRBV5-6,TRBJ2-1,-,TGTGCCAGCAGCGAGGGGACAGTCGATGAGCAGTTCTTC,CASSEGTVDEQFF
-,TRBV6-1,TRBJ1-3,-,TGTGCCAGCAACTTAGGAATCTCTGGAAACACCATATATTTT,CASNLGISGNTIYF
TRBD1,TRBV18,TRBJ1-3,-,TGTGCCAGCTCACCTTGGACAGGGCACCGCTCTGGAAACACCATATATTTT,CASSPWTGHRSGNTIYF
TRBD1,TRBV7-2,TRBJ1-1,-,TGTGCCAGCAGCTTATACGGGACAGGGGGCGAAGCTTTCTTT,CASSLYGTGGEAFF
-,TRBV4-1,TRBJ2-7,-,TGCGCCAGCAGCCCAGAGAACGCGAGACAGACCTCCTACGAGCAGTACTTC,CASSPENARQTSYEQYF
-,TRBV27,TRBJ1-4,-,TGTGCCAGCAGTCCCGACGCCTACAGGTTAACTAATGAAAAACTGTTTTTT,CASSPDAYRLTNEKLFF
-,TRBV5-1,TRBJ2-2,-,TGCGCCAGCAGCCCCGTCTCCGGGTCCGGGGAGCTGTTTTTT,CASSPVSGSGELFF
TRBD1,TRBV2,TRBJ2-1,-,TGTGCCAGCAGACATGGACAGGAGAGCTCCTACAATGAGCAGTTCTTC,CASRHGQESSYNEQFF
-,TRBV6-1,TRBJ1-2,-,TGTGCCAGCAGTGAAGCCCGGGGGCGCCGGGGCTACACCTTC,CASSEARGRRGYTF
-,TRBV4-3,TRBJ1-4,-,TGCGCCAGCAGCCCGATAGCGTCAACTAATGAAAAACTGTTTTTT,CASSPIASTNEKLFF
-,TRBV2,TRBJ2-3,-,TGTGCCAGCAGTGACGGTTTTCGAGATACGCAGTATTTT,CASSDGFRDTQYF
-,TRBV5-6,TRBJ2-7,-,TGTGCCAGCAGCTTAATCCCGGGCTACGAGCAGTACTTC,CASSLIPGYEQYF
TRBD1,TRBV7-9,TRBJ2-1,-,TGTGCCAGCAGCTTAGCGACCGGGACAGGGTTTGGTGAGCAGTTCTTC,CASSLATGTGFGEQFF
-,TRBV11-2,TRBJ1-6,-,TGTGCCAGCAGCTTAGATCAGTCACACTTCTATAATTCACCCCTCCACTTT,CASSLDQSHFYNSPLHF
TRBD2,TRBV4-3,TRBJ2-1,-,TGCGCCAGCAGCCAAAAGCGGGGGGGAAACAATGAGCAGTTCTTC,CASSQKRGGNNEQFF
-,TRBV2,TRBJ2-7,-,TGTGCCAGCAGTGAGAAAGGGCACCACTACGAGCAGTACTTC,CASSEKGHHYEQYF
-,TRBV4-3,TRBJ2-7,-,TGCGCCAGCAGCCAAGAGCGGGGGCCTTTCCTCCAGCAGTACTTC,CASSQERGPFLQQYF
TRBD1,TRBV29-1,TRBJ1-6,-,TGCAGCGTTCGTCAGGGGGCAGGTTCACCCCTCCACTTT,CSVRQGAGSPLHF
TRBD1,TRBV29-1,TRBJ2-7,-,TGCAGCGTTGATACCGGGACAGGGTACTACGAGCAGTACTTC,CSVDTGTGYYEQYF
-,TRBV7-2,TRBJ2-3,-,TGTGCCAGCAGCCCCGCGGCGTGGGGGCCTTTATTTTTGGATACGCAGTATTTT,CASSPAAWGPLFLDTQYF
-,TRBV4-2,TRBJ2-1,-,TGTGCCAGCAGCCAAGATGGGGACTTCAATGAGCAGTTCTTC,CASSQDGDFNEQFF
TRBD1,TRBV28,TRBJ2-1,-,TGTGCCAGCAGCCCGGGACAGCTCTACAATGAGCAGTTCTTC,CASSPGQLYNEQFF
-,TRBV7-2,TRBJ2-3,-,TGTGCCAGCAGCTATTTCCGGTATGGGGGCAGCACAGATACGCAGTATTTT,CASSYFRYGGSTDTQYF
-,TRBV6-6,TRBJ1-1,-,TGTGCCAGCAGACCGCTACGAATAACTATCCCTGAAGCTTTCTTT,CASRPLRITIPEAFF
-,TRBV11-2,TRBJ2-4,-,TGTGCCAGCAGCTCTCACAGCGCTCCTATAGCCAAAAACATTCAGTACTTC,CASSSHSAPIAKNIQYF
-,TRBV29-1,TRBJ2-5,-,TGCAGCGTTGATCTCGGAGACAGAAACCAAGAGACCCAGTACTTC,CSVDLGDRNQETQYF
-,TRBV7-2,TRBJ1-2,-,TGTGCCAGCAGCTTAAAATCAGTCCGGGACAAGGAGGATGGCTACACCTTC,CASSLKSVRDKEDGYTF
-,TRBV10-3,TRBJ2-4,-,TGTGCCATCAGTGAGCCCACTAGTTCCAAAAACATTCAGTACTTC,CAISEPTSSKNIQYF
-,TRBV19,TRBJ1-2,-,TGTGCCAGTAGTCTCGCGGCAGGGAATGGCTACACCTTC,CASSLAAGNGYTF
-,TRBV21-1,TRBJ2-3,-,TGTGCCAGCAGCAAAGCGGGGTTGGGGGCTCGGGAGTATTTT,CASSKAGLGAREYF
TRBD2,TRBV7-3,TRBJ2-1,-,TGTGCCAGCAGCTCCGAACCGGGACTAGCTCCCAATGAGCAGTTCTTC,CASSSEPGLAPNEQFF
-,TRBV10-3,TRBJ1-2,few,TGTGCCATCCTCGGGGGGCTTAACTATGGCTACACCTTC,CAILGGLNYGYTF
-,TRBV5-1,TRBJ2-3,-,TGCGCCAGCCACGGACCTACTTTCACAGATACGCAGTATTTT,CASHGPTFTDTQYF
-,TRBV7-6,TRBJ2-1,-,TGTGCCAGCAGCTCCCCCCACTACAATGAGCAGTTCTTC,CASSSPHYNEQFF
-,TRBV6-5,TRBJ1-3,-,TGTGCCAGCAGTTACAGGTCCTCTTATTCTGGAAACACCATATATTTT,CASSYRSSYSGNTIYF
-,TRBV14,TRBJ2-5,once,TGTGCCAGCAGCCAAGATGGACAGACGTACCAAGAGACCCAGTACTTC,CASSQDGQTYQETQYF
-,TRBV4-3,TRBJ2-7,-,TGCGCCAGCAGCCAAGAAAGCCCGCCGACCGTGGGTAGCTCCTACGAGCAGTACTTC,CASSQESPPTVGSSYEQYF
TRBD1,TRBV28,TRBJ1-1,-,TGTGCCAGCAGTTCGCAATCGAAAATGACAGGGACGCAGAACACTGAAGCTTTCTTT,CASSSQSKMTGTQNTEAFF
-,TRBV2,TRBJ1-4,few,TGTGCCAGCAGAGGAGGGGTTCGGGAAAAACTGTTTTTT,CASRGGVREKLFF
-,TRBV6-5,TRBJ2-7,-,TGTGCCAGCAGCTCTTTAGGCAGGGGCTACGAGCAGTACTTC,CASSSLGRGYEQYF
-,TRBV9,TRBJ1-2,-,TGCGCCGGGGAGAACTATGGCTACACCTTC,CAGENYGYTF
-,TRBV4-2,TRBJ2-6,-,TGTGCCAGCAGCCAAGTCGGAGGGGCAGGGGGGGCCAACGTCCTGACTTTC,CASSQVGGAGGANVLTF
TRBD1,TRBV27,TRBJ2-6,-,TGTGCCAGCAGTTTATTAATACAGGGGCATAGGGAGTCTGGGGCCAACGTCCTGACTTTC,CASSLLIQGHRESGANVLTF
-,TRBV14,TRBJ2-2,-,TGTGCCAGCAGCCAATACCCGAACTCGGGCGGGGGCCCGAACACCGGGGAGCTGTTTTTT,CASSQYPNSGGGPNTGELFF
-,TRBV6-4,TRBJ1-3,once,TGTGCCAGCAGTGACTCTGGGGAAAAAGGCCCCCTTCAAGGAAACACCATATATTTT,CASSDSGEKGPLQGNTIYF
TRBD2,TRBV7-6,TRBJ2-1,-,TGTGCCAGCAGCTTACCCCGGACTAGCGGGGGGGGCAATGAGCAGTTCTTC,CASSLPRTSGGGNEQFF
-,TRBV7-2,TRBJ2-2,-,TGTGCCAGCAGCTTAGTGGCCCAAAGCAGAGCCGGGGAGCTGTTTTTT,CASSLVAQSRAGELFF
TRBD1,TRBV5-4,TRBJ2-5,once,TGTGCCAGCAGCTTAGGGACAGCTCAAGAGACCCAGTACTTC,CASSLGTAQETQYF
TRBD1,TRBV29-1,TRBJ1-2,-,TGCAGCGATGGTCAACCGGGACAGTCGAAAACTTATGGCTACACCTTC,CSDGQPGQSKTYGYTF
TRBD1,TRBV14,TRBJ2-1,-,TGTGCCAGCAGCCAGGAGAAGGACAGGGACAATGAGCAGTTCTTC,CASSQEKDRDNEQFF
TRBD1,TRBV7-9,TRBJ1-1,-,TGTGCCAGCAGTCGAGACAGGGAATTGAACACTGAAGCTTTCTTT,CASSRDRELNTEAFF
TRBD2,TRBV10-3,TRBJ2-5,-,TGTGCCATCAGTGAGTCGTACAGGACTAGCTGGGGTTCGGATGGCGAGACCCAGTACTTC,CAISESYRTSWGSDGETQYF
TRBD1,TRBV6-6,TRBJ1-1,-,TGTGCCAGCAGGACCCGGGACAGTCACCGCAACACTGAAGCTTTCTTT,CASRTRDSHRNTEAFF